In this sample, the clone carrying this T cell receptor (beta chain) turned up once. The data belong to a study of shared T cell receptors in the human thymus. Generated by immunoSEQ multiplex PCR, the TCRdb table keeps only in-frame clones and is missing some. The sample includes 630,000 or so clones, approximately 87% of them seen just once. Deletions cut 8 bases from V and 3 bases from J, with 13 bases between. Per germline, CDR1 MNHEY and CDR2 SVGAGI. This CDR3 contains 13 residues. These data were also reused for a study on human thymus T cells.

This sequence joins TRBV6-5 and TRBJ2-5; perhaps TRBD1 as D (6 bases). This TCR came from a boy less than two years old with a congenital heart defect. Sequencing was carried out using thymocytes. CDR3 nucleotide sequence: TGTGCCAGCGGTTGGACAGCTGAAGAGACCCAGTACTTC. It specifies CASGWTAEETQYF.